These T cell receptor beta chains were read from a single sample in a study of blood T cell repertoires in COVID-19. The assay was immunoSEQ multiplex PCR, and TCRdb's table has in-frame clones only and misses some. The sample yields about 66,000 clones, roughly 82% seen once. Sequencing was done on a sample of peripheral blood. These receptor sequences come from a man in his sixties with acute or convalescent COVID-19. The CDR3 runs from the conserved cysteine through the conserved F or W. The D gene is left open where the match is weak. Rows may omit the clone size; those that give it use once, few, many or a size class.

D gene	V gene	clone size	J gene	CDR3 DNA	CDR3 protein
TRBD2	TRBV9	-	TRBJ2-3	TGTGCCAGCAGCGTAGTAGCGGGGAGCACAGATACGCAGTATTTT	CASSVVAGSTDTQYF
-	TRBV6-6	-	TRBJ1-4	TGTGCCAGCACCACTGGGGCGTCTAATGAAAAACTGTTTTTT	CASTTGASNEKLFF
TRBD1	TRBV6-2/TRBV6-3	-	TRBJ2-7	TGTGCCAGCAGTTACTCGCGGGGACAGGTGTTGGAGCAGTACTTC	CASSYSRGQVLEQYF
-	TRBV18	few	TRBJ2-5	TGTGCCAGCTCACCAAACTCACTGGGAGCCTCAGGGACCCAGTACTTC	CASSPNSLGASGTQYF
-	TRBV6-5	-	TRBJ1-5	TGTGCCAGCATCAAACAGGATAGCAATCAGCCCCAGCATTTT	CASIKQDSNQPQHF
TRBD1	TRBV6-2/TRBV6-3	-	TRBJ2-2	TGTGCCAGCAGTTACCCCCCAGGGGGTCCCGGGGAGCTGTTTTTT	CASSYPPGGPGELFF
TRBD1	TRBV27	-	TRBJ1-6	TGTGCCAGCAGTTCCCGGGACAGGGGGCAATTTTCACCCCTCCACTTT	CASSSRDRGQFSPLHF
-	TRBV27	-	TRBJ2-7	TGTGCCAGCAGTTGGTTCTCCCAGGGATCCTACGAGCAGTACTTC	CASSWFSQGSYEQYF
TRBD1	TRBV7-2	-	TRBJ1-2	TGTGCCAGCAGCTTAGCGGGGACAGGGGTCCTGCGTAACTATGGCTACACCTTC	CASSLAGTGVLRNYGYTF
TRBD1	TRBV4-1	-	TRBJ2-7	TGCGCCAGCAGCCAAGGGGACAGTCGAAGGGTCGAGCAGTACTTC	CASSQGDSRRVEQYF
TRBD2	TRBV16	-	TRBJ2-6	TGTGCCAGCAGCCCCCGAGCTAGCGGGGGCTCTGGGGCCAACGTCCTGACTTTC	CASSPRASGGSGANVLTF
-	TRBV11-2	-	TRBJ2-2	TGTGCCAGCAGCGGGGGGGGGCAGCGGAACACCGGGGAGCTGTTTTTT	CASSGGGQRNTGELFF
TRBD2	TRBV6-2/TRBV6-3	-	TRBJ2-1	TGTGCCAGCAGTTACTCGACTAGCGGGAGCAATGAGCAGTTCTTC	CASSYSTSGSNEQFF
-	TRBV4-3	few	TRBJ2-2	TGCGCCAGCAGCCAAGACTGGCAGGGGGGCACCGGGGAGCTGTTTTTT	CASSQDWQGGTGELFF
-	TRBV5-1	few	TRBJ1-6	TGCGCCAGCAGCTTGTTTAGCGGGAGCAGTTCACCCCTCCACTTT	CASSLFSGSSSPLHF
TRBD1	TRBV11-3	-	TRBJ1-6	TGTGCCAGCAGCCCCTACGGGACAGTTAATTCACCCCTCCACTTT	CASSPYGTVNSPLHF
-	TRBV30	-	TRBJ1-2	TGTGCCTGGAGTAACAGGGCCCGAGAAACCCTTTATGGCTACACCTTC	CAWSNRARETLYGYTF
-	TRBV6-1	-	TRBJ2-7	TGTGCCAGCAGTGAAGTGGTTGGCCAGTACGAGCAGTACTTC	CASSEVVGQYEQYF
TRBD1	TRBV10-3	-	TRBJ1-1	TGTGCCATCAGTGAGGAAGGGGGCGGGACTGAAGCTTTCTTT	CAISEEGGGTEAFF
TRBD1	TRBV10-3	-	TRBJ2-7	TGTGCCATCAAACCGGGACAGGGCATCGAGCAGTACTTC	CAIKPGQGIEQYF
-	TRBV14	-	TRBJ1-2	TGTGCCAGCAGCCAAGTTCCGGTTTCTGGCTACACCTTC	CASSQVPVSGYTF
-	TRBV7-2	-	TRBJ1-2	TGTGCCAGCAGCTTAGTAGGGGCTTGGTATGGCTACACCTTC	CASSLVGAWYGYTF
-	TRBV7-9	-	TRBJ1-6	TGTGCCAGCAGCCCTGGGCTGACGGATTCACCCCTCCACTTT	CASSPGLTDSPLHF
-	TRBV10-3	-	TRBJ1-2	TGTGCCATCAGTGACAGGGATGGGGGCTACACCTTC	CAISDRDGGYTF
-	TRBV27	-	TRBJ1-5	TGTGCCAGCGCGGACCAGGGGAATCAGCCCCAGCATTTT	CASADQGNQPQHF
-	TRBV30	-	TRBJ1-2	TGTGCCTGGACAGAGGGAATGGGCGGCTACACCTTC	CAWTEGMGGYTF
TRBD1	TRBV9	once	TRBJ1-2	TGTGCCAGCAGCGCGGACAGGGGAGACTATGGCTACACCTTC	CASSADRGDYGYTF
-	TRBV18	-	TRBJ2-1	TGTGCCAGCTCGCCGGCGGACAATGAGCAGTTCTTC	CASSPADNEQFF
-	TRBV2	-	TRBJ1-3	TGTGCCAGCAGTGAACATGGACAAGCCTCTGGAAACACCATATATTTT	CASSEHGQASGNTIYF
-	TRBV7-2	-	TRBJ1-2	TGTGCCAGCAGCTTAGGTCAGGGTGGCTATGGCTACACCTTC	CASSLGQGGYGYTF
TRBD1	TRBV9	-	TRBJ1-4	TGTGCCAGCAGCGTGGGGACAGGGGGTGGCCCGACCCGGGCGGAAAAACTGTTTTTT	CASSVGTGGGPTRAEKLFF
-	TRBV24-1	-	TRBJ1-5	TGTGCCACCAGTCGAGGGGGTTTACAGCCCCAGCATTTT	CATSRGGLQPQHF
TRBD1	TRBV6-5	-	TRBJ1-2	TGTGCCAGCAGTTACGGGGCCAGGGGGTATGGCTACACCTTC	CASSYGARGYGYTF
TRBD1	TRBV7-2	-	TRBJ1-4	TGTGCCAGCAGCCTCGACAGGGCTAATGAAAAACTGTTTTTT	CASSLDRANEKLFF
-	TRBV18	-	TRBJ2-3	TGTGCCAGCTCACCACGGCCGGGATCCACAGATACGCAGTATTTT	CASSPRPGSTDTQYF
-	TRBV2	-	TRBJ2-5	TGTGCCAGCAGTGCCCGGACAGCACAAGAGACCCAGTACTTC	CASSARTAQETQYF
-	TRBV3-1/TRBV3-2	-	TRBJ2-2	TGTGCCAGCAGCCTTAGCGCTTCGAACACCGGGGAGCTGTTTTTT	CASSLSASNTGELFF
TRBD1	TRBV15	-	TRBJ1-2	TGTGCCACCAGCAGAGATCGGACAGGGAACTACACCTTC	CATSRDRTGNYTF
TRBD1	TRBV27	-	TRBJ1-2	TGTGCCAGCGCCCCGCTCTCCGGACAGGGCGGCTACACCTTC	CASAPLSGQGGYTF
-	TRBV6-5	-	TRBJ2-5	TGTGCCAGCAGTTACTCGGGGACTCGGGGCGGGACCCAGTACTTC	CASSYSGTRGGTQYF
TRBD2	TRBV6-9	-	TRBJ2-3	TGTGCCAGCAGTTCAACTAGCGGGGTAAATACGCAGTATTTT	CASSSTSGVNTQYF
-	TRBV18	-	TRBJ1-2	TGTGCCAGCTCACCCCCAGGCTATGGCTACACCTTC	CASSPPGYGYTF
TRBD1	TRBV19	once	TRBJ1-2	TGTGCCAGTAGTATTAGTGGCAGGGGGCGCTCCCTTGGCTACACCTTC	CASSISGRGRSLGYTF
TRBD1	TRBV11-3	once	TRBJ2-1	TGTGCCAGCAGCTCCGGACAGGGACCCTACAATGAGCAGTTCTTC	CASSSGQGPYNEQFF
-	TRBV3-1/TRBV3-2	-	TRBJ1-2	TGTGCCAGCAGCCAAAACTCTAGGCGCTACACCTTC	CASSQNSRRYTF
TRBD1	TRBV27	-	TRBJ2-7	TGTGCCAGCAGTCCCCGGGACAGGGGGCTCGAGCAGTACTTC	CASSPRDRGLEQYF
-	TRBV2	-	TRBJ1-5	TGTGCCAGCAGCCGGGAGGCGGGGAATCAGCCCCAGCATTTT	CASSREAGNQPQHF
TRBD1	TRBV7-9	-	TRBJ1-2	TGTGCCAGCAGCTTAGGTAGACAGGGGATCGGCTACACCTTC	CASSLGRQGIGYTF
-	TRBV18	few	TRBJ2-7	TGTGCCAGCGCAAGCGGCAGGTCATACTACGAGCAGTACTTC	CASASGRSYYEQYF
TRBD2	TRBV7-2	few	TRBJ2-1	TGTGCCAGCAGTCTAGCGGGGGGGCTTTTCAATGAGCAGTTCTTC	CASSLAGGLFNEQFF
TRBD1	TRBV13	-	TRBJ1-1	TGTGCCAGCAGCTCCCAGGGGGCCCACACTGAAGCTTTCTTT	CASSSQGAHTEAFF
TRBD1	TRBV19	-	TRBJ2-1	TGTGCCAGTAGAGGGGACAGGGGGCTTTGGGAGCAGTTCTTC	CASRGDRGLWEQFF
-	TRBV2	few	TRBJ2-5	TGTGCCAGCAGTGCGGGACTCAAAAAGGAGACCCAGTACTTC	CASSAGLKKETQYF
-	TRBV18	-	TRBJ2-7	TGTGCCAGCTCTTTTCGAGCGACTGGCCTCTCCTACGAGCAGTACTTC	CASSFRATGLSYEQYF
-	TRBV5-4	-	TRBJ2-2	TGTGCCAGCAGCGCCCGGGAGCGAGGGGATACCGGGGAGCTGTTTTTT	CASSARERGDTGELFF
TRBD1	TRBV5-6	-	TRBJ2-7	TGTGCCAGCAGCTTGGAAACCGGGACAGGGCTCTACGAGCAGTACTTC	CASSLETGTGLYEQYF
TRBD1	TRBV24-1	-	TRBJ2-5	TGTGCCACCAGTGAGCTGGGACAGGGGACCGCAGAGACCCAGTACTTC	CATSELGQGTAETQYF
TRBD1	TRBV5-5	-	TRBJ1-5	TGTGCCAGCAGCTTGTTCTTCGGACAGGGCAGCAATCAGCCCCAGCATTTT	CASSLFFGQGSNQPQHF
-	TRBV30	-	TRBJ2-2	TGTGCCTGGAATGGGCCGAACACCGGGGAGCTGTTTTTT	CAWNGPNTGELFF